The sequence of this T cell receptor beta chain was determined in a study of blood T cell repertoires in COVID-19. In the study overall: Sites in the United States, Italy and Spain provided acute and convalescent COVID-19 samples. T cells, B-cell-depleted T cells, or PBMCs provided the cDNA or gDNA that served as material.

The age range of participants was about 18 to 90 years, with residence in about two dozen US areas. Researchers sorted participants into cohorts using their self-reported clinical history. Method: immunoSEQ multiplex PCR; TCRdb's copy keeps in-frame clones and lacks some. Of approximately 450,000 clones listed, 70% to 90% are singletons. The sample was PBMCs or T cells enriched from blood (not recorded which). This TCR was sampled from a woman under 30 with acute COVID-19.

The CDR3 is CASSYGMNTEAFF. CDR3 nucleotide sequence: TGTGCCAGCAGTTACGGCATGAACACTGAAGCTTTCTTT. This chain joins TRBV6-5 and TRBJ1-1; no reliable D call. V gave up 2 bases and J gave up 0 bases, with 4 bases separating them. CDR3 size: 13 residues. The germline V gene encodes CDR1 MNHEY and CDR2 SVGAGI.